The clone carrying this TCR beta chain occurred a few times. Profiling relied on immunoSEQ multiplex PCR, and the TCRdb table lists in-frame clones only, not all of them. The sample carries fewer than 50,000 clones, about 82% recorded once. This specimen belongs to a study of T cell responses to AZD1222 COVID-19 vaccine. The CDR3 has 15 residues. Germline lookup yields CDR1 SGHRS and CDR2 YFSETQ. With 3 bases removed from V and 0 bases from J, the gap between germline ends came to 10 bases. This receptor was identified in an adult who received the MenACWY meningococcal vaccine as a control. The chain has TRBV5-1 and TRBJ2-1, with D uncertain. The specimen comprised peripheral blood, sampled 28 days after the second dose of the MenACWY control vaccine. The CDR3 DNA sequence: TGCGCCAGCAGCTCCGACCCTGTCTCCTACAATGAGCAGTTCTTC. Its translation: CASSSDPVSYNEQFF.